These T cell receptor beta chains were read from a single sample in a study of CD8+ T cells in alopecia areata. Clones were sequenced by immunoSEQ multiplex PCR, and TCRdb holds only the in-frame ones, with some missing. This table holds around 270,000 clones, roughly 60% found once. Specimen: CD4+ T cells sorted from blood, collected at week 24, from a patient treated with tofacitinib. All receptors derive from a human donor with alopecia areata. The CDR3 runs from the conserved cysteine through the conserved F or W. D genes are given only for firm matches.

v_call cdr3_length d_call cdr3_aa
TRBV5-6 15 NA CASSWLGGPSYGYTF
TRBV6-5 12 NA CASKQPNSPLHF
TRBV2 14 NA CASSAQRSPDTQYF
TRBV2 14 TRBD1 CAIDRVLRAYEQYF
TRBV29-1 15 TRBD1 CSALTGAPVANVLTF
TRBV29-1 16 TRBD1 CSVEPRTGVMNTEAFF
TRBV30 13 NA CACAGRSNTEAFF
TRBV4-1 14 NA CASSQDWGRYEQYF
TRBV7-8 14 NA CASSFRTGYNEQFF
TRBV4-3 14 TRBD1 CASSPMTGDYGYTF
TRBV28 16 NA CASTPQKGSGANVLTF
TRBV29-1 15 TRBD1 CSTLSTGQGYNEQFF
TRBV9 16 TRBD2 CASSVSSSGTTDTQYF
TRBV20-1 11 NA CSAIGGEAQYF
TRBV29-1 11 NA CSVGRGDEQYF
TRBV7-2 18 NA CASSSVGRGGISNQPQHF
TRBV7-9 15 NA CASSFRGQGTDTQYF
TRBV30 17 NA CAWSVRGTSSYNSPLHF
TRBV5-1 13 NA CASSRRPEETQYF
TRBV30 13 TRBD2 CAWSSGGRDTQYF
TRBV5-1 14 NA CASSLVANTGELFF
TRBV29-1 17 NA CSVAGDTQQNSYNEQFF
TRBV7-2 13 NA CASSPGTPYEQYF
TRBV30 12 NA CASQVRNQPQHF
TRBV18 14 NA CASSPGRNTGELFF
TRBV5-4 16 TRBD1 CASSLGTGADNQPQHF
TRBV5-1 17 TRBD2 CASSKGVTSGGAHEQYF
TRBV5-1 15 NA CASSLNGQLNTEAFF
TRBV5-6 13 TRBD1 CASSSRQGWPQHF
TRBV7-8 15 TRBD2 CASSLAGGQGETQYF
TRBV27 16 TRBD1 CASSPYRDRAHTEAFF
TRBV5-1 13 NA CASSLHLDNEQFF
TRBV25-1 13 NA CASRVTMNTEAFF
TRBV7-9 16 NA CASSLANPAGNSPLHF
TRBV2 13 NA CASRGFKSKELFF
TRBV30 14 TRBD1 CAWTRTGHQETQYF
TRBV29-1 13 TRBD1 CSGNRGYTGELFF
TRBV2 12 TRBD1 CASFTTGLEAFF